The T cell receptor (beta chain) described here comes from a study of blood T cells in healthy people across ages. Germline lookup yields CDR1 ENHRY and CDR2 SYGVKD. The CDR3 consists of 15 residues. In regard to this clonotype: Germline and junction disagree at one end, which may indicate a read error.

PCR was performed a second time for about 7 to 11 cycles using a sample-barcoded 5' primer and a J-beta primer mix. TCRdb reprocessed the 5' RACE reads via MiXCR and lists one record per CDR3 protein. The table includes more than 750,000 distinct CDR3 sequences, under 35% detected once. Another study also made use of these data, one on T cells of mothers and their children.

The sequencing input was blood. The TCR comes from a middle-aged woman in good health. The chain recombines TRBV10-3 with TRBJ1-5; D is ambiguous. The DNA of the CDR3 is TGTGCCATCGGTGAGACCCTCATGGGGAATCAGCCCCAGCATTTT. This translates into CAIGETLMGNQPQHF.